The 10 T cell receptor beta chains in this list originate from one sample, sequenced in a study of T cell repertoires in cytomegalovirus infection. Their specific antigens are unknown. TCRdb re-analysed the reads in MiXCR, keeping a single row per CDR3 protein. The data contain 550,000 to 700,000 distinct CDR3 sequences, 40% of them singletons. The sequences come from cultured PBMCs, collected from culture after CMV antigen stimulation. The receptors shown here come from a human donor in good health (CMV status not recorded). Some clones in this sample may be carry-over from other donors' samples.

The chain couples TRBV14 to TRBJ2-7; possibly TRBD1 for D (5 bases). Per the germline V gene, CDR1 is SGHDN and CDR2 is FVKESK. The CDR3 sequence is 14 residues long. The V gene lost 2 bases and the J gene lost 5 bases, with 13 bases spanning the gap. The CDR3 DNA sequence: TGTGCCAGCAGCCAACTTATAGGGGTAAACGAGCAGTACTTC. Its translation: CASSQLIGVNEQYF.

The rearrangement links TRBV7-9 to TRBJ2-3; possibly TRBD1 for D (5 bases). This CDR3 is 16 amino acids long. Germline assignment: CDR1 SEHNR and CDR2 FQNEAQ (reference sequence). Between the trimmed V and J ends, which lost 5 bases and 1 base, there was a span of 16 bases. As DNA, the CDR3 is TGTGCCAGCAGCGCCACAGGATCTCTACGCACAGATACGCAGTATTTT. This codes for CASSATGSLRTDTQYF.

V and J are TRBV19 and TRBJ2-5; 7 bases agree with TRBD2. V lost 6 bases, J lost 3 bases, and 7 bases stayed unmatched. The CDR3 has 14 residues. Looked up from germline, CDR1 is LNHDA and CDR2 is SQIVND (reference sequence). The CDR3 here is CASRRRGGEETQYF. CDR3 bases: TGTGCCAGTAGACGCCGGGGAGGGGAAGAGACCCAGTACTTC.

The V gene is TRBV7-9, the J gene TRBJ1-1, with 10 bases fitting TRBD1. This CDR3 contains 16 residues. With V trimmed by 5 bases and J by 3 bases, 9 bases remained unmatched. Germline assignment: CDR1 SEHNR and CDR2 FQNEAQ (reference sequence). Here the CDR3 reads CASSQTRGTGDTEAFF. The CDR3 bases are TGTGCCAGCAGCCAAACAAGGGGGACAGGGGACACTGAAGCTTTCTTT.

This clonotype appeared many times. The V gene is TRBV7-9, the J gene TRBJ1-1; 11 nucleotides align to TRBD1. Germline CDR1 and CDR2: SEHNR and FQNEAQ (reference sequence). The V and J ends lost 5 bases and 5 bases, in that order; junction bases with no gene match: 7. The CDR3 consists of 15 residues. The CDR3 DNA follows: TGTGCCAGCAGCACCAAGGACAGGGGGCATACTGAAGCTTTCTTT. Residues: CASSTKDRGHTEAFF.

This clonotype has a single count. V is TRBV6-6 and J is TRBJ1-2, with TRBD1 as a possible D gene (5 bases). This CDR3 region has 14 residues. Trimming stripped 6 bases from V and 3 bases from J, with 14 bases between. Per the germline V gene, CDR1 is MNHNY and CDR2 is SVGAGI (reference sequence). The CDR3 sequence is CASSRRTPDYGYTF. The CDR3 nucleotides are TGTGCCAGCAGCCGACGGACACCGGACTATGGCTACACCTTC.

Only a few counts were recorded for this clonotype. As DNA, the CDR3 is TGTGCCAGCAGCCACGAGCCCCGGGGGGGCCGGCACACCGGGGAGCTGTTTTTT. Translating gives CASSHEPRGGRHTGELFF. The gene calls are TRBV7-2 and TRBJ2-2; TRBD2 aligns across 8 bases. Germline V lookup: CDR1 SGHTA, CDR2 FQGNSA. V dropped 5 bases and J dropped 3; count of bases not matched to a gene: 14. The CDR3 is 18 amino acids.

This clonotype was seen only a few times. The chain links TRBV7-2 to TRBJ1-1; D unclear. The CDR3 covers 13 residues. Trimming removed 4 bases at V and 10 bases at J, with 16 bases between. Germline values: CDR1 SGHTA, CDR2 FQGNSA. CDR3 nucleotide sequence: TGTGCCAGCAGCTCTATCCCCGCCCCCCGAGCTTTCTTT. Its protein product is CASSSIPAPRAFF.

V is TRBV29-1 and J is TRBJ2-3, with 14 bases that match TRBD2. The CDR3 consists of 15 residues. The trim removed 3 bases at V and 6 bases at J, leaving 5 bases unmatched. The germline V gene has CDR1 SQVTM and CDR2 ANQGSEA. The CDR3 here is CSVDRLAGGVDTQYF. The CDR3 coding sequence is TGCAGCGTTGACCGACTAGCGGGAGGGGTCGATACGCAGTATTTT.

The CDR3 nucleotides read TGTGCCAGCAGATGTGCTAGCGGGAGTTGCACCGGGGAGCTGTTTTTT. This gives the protein CASRCASGSCTGELFF. The V call is TRBV6-6, the J call TRBJ2-2, with TRBD2 identical over 10 bases. The germline V gene has CDR1 MNHNY and CDR2 SVGAGI (reference sequence). The CDR3 runs to 16 residues. V gave up 6 bases and J gave up 4 bases; unmatched junction bases: 8.